This TCR beta chain was recovered during a study of blood T cell repertoires in COVID-19. Study-wide background: Samples taken during acute and convalescent COVID-19 were collected in the United States, Italy and Spain. In each case, the material was cDNA or gDNA derived from T cells, B-cell-depleted T cells, or PBMCs.

The authors' processing: Quantification of nucleated cells was approximated via reference gene primer amplification. The assay was immunoSEQ multiplex PCR, and TCRdb's table has in-frame clones only and misses some. V and J calls and clone size are as listed in that table; D and trimming were resolved from the DNA. The table includes hundreds of thousands of clones, roughly 83% detected once. Trimming cost V 4 bases and J 4 bases, with 11 bases left between them. The germline CDR1 and CDR2 sequences are MNHEY and SVGAGI. This CDR3 is built from 14 residues. One Seattle source followed patients from active infection through their disease course.

The V and J genes are TRBV6-5 and TRBJ1-5, with unresolved D. The receptor comes from a woman older than 75 with COVID-19, enrolled during active disease. Input material: peripheral blood. CDR3 sequence reads: CASSSVRSNQPQHF. The CDR3 DNA sequence: TGTGCCAGCAGTTCGGTAAGGAGTAATCAGCCCCAGCATTTT.